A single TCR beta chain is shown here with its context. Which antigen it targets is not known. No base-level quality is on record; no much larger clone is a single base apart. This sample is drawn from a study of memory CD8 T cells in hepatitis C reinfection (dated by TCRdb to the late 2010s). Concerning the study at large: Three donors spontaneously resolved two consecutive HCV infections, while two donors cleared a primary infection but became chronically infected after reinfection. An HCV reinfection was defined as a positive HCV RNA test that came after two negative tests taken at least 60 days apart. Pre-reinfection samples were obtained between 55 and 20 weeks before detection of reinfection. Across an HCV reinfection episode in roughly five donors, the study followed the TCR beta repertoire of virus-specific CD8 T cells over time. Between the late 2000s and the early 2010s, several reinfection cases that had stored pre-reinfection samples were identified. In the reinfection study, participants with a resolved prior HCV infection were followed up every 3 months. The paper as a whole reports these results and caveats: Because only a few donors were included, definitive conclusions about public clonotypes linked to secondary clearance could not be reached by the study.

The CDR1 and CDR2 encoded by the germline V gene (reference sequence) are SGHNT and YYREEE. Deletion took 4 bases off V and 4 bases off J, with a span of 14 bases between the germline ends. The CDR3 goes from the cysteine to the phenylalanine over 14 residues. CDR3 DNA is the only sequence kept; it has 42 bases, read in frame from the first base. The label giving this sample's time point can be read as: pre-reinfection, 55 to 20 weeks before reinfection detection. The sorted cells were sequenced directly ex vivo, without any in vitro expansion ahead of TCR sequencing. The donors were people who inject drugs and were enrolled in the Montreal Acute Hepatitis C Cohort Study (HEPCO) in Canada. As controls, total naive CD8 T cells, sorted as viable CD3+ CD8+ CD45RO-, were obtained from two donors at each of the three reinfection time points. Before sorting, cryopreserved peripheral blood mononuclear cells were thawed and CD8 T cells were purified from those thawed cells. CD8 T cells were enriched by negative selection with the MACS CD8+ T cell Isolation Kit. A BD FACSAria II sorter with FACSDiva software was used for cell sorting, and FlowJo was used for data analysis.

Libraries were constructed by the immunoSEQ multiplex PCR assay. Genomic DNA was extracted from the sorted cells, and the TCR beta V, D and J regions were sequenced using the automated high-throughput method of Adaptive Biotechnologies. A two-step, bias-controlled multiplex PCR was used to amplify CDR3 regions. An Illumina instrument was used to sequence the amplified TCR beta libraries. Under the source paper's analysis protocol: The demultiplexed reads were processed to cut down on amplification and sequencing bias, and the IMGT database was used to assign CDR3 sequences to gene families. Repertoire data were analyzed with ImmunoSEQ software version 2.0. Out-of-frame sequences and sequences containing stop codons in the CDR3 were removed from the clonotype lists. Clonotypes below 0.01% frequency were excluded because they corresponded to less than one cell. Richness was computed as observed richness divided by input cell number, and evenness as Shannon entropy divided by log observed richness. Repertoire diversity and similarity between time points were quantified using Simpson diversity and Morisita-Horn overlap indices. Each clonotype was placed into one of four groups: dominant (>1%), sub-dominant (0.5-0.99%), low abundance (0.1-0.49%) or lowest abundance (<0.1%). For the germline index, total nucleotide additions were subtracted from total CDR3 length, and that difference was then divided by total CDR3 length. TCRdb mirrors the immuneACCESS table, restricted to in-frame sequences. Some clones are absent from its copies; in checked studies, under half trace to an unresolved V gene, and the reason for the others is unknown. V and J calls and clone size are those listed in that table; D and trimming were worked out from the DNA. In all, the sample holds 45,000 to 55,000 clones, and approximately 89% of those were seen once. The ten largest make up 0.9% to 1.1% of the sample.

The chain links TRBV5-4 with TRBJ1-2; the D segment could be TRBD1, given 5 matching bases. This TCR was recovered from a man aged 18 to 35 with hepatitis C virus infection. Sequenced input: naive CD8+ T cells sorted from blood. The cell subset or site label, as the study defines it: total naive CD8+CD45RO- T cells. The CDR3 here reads CASSPERDSYGYTF. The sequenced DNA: TGTGCCAGCAGCCCAGAGAGAGACAGCTATGGCTACACCTTC.